This T cell receptor (beta chain) was sequenced in a study of T cell changes during pregnancy in multiple sclerosis. Here immunoSEQ multiplex PCR was the method, and the copy in TCRdb shows in-frame clones only, minus some. The table shows 95,000 to 110,000 clones, with roughly 93% occurring only once. Trimming at V came to 3 bases and at J to 1 base, leaving 4 bases not matched to a gene. CDR3 length: 15 amino acids. Per germline, CDR1 SGHDN and CDR2 FVKESK. The J gene is TRBJ2-3, the V gene TRBV14; the match to TRBD2 covers 7 bases. This specimen consisted of peripheral blood, obtained after pregnancy. The receptor's source is a female donor with multiple sclerosis, enrolled in a pregnancy study. CDR3 amino acids: CASSHLRGGTDTQYF. CDR3 sequence (DNA): TGTGCCAGCAGCCACCTCCGGGGGGGCACAGATACGCAGTATTTT.